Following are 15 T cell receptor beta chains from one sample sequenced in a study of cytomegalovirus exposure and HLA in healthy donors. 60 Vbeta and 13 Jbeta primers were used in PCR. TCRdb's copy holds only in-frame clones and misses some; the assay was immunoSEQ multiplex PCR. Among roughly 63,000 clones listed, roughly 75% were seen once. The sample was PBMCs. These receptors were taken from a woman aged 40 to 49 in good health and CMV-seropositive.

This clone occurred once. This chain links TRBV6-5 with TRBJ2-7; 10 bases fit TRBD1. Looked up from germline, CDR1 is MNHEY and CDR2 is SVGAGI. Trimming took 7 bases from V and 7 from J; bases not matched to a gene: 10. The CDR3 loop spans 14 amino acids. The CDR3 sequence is CASNTAGTGVEQYF. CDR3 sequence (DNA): TGTGCCAGCAATACGGCTGGGACAGGGGTTGAGCAGTACTTC.

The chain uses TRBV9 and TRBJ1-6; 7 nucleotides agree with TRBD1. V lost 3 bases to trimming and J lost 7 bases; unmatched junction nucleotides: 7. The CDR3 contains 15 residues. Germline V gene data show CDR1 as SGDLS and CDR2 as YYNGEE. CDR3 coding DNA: TGTGCCAGCAGCGCATATGGACAGGCAAATTCACCCCTCCACTTT. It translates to CASSAYGQANSPLHF. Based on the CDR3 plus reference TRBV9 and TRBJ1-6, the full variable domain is DSGVTQTPKHLITATGQRVTLRCSPRSGDLSVYWYQQSLDQGLQFLIQYYNGEERAKGNILERFSAQQFPDLHSELNLSSLELGDSALYFCASSAYGQANSPLHFGNGTRLTVT.

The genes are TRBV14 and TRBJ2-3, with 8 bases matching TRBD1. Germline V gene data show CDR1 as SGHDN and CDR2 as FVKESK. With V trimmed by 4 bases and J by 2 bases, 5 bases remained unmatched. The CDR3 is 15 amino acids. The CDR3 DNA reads TGTGCCAGCAGCCCGGGACAGGCCTACACAGATACGCAGTATTTT. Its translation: CASSPGQAYTDTQYF. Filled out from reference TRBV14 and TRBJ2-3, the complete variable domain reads EAGVTQFPSHSVIEKGQTVTLRCDPISGHDNLYWYRRVMGKEIKFLLHFVKESKQDESGMPNNRFLAERTGGTYSTLKVQPAELEDSGVYFCASSPGQAYTDTQYFGPGTRLTVL.

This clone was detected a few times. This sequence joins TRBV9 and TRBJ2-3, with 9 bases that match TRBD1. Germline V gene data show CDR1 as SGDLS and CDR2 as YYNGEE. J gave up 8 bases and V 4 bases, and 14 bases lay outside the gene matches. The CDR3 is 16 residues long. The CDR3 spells CASSIAPGQGPGTQYF. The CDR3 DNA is TGTGCCAGCAGCATAGCTCCGGGACAGGGCCCCGGTACGCAGTATTTT.

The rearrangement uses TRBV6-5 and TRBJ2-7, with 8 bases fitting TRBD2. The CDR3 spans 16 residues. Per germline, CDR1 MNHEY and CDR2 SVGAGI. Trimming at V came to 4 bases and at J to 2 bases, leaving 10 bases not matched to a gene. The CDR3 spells CASSLVGGDLPYEQYF. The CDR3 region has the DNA TGTGCCAGCAGTTTAGTCGGGGGGGATCTACCCTACGAGCAGTACTTC.

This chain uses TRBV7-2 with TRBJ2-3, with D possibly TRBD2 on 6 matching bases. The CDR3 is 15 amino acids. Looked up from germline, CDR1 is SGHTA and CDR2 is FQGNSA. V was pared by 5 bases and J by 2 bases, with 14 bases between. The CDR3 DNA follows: TGTGCCAGCAGCAGGGGACTCTCTTCCACAGATACGCAGTATTTT. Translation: CASSRGLSSTDTQYF.

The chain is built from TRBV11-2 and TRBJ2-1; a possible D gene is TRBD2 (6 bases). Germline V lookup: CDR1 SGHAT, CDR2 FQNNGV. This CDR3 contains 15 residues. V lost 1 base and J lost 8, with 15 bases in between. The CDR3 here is CASSLGAFGDYEQFF. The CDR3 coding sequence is TGTGCCAGCAGCTTAGGAGCCTTCGGGGACTATGAGCAGTTCTTC.

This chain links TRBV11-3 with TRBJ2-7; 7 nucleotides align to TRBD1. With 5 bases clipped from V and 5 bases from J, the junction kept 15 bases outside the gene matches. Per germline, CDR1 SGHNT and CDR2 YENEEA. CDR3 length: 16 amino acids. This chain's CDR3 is CASSPRGTVSVNEQYF. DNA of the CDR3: TGTGCCAGCAGCCCCCGAGGGACAGTATCTGTCAACGAGCAGTACTTC. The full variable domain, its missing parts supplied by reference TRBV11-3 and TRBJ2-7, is EAGVVQSPRYKIIEKKQPVAFWCNPISGHNTLYWYLQNLGQGPELLIRYENEEAVDDSQLPKDRFSAERLKGVDSTLKIQPAELGDSAVYLCASSPRGTVSVNEQYFGPGTRLTVT.

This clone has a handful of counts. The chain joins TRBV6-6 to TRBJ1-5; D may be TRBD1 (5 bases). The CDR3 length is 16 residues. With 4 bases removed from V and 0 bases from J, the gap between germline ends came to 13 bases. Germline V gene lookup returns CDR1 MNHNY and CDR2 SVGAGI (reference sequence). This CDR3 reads CASSFRPGDSNQPQHF. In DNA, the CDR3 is TGTGCCAGCAGTTTCCGGCCGGGGGATAGCAATCAGCCCCAGCATTTT.

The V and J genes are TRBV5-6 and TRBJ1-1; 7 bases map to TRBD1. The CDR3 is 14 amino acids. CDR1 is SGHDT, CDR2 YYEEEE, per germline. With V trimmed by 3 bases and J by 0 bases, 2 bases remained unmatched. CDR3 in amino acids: CASSWGQLNTEAFF. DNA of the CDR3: TGTGCCAGCAGCTGGGGACAGCTGAACACTGAAGCTTTCTTT. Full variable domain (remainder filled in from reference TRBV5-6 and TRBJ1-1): DAGVTQSPTHLIKTRGQQVTLRCSPKSGHDTVSWYQQALGQGPQFIFQYYEEEERQRGNFPDRFSGHQFPNYSSELNVNALLLGDSALYLCASSWGQLNTEAFFGQGTRLTVV.

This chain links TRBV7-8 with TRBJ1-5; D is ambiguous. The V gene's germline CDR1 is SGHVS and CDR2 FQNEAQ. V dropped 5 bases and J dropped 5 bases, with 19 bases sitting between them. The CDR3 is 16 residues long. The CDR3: CASSPPMREGDQPQHF. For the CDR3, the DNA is TGTGCCAGCAGCCCCCCGATGCGGGAGGGAGATCAGCCCCAGCATTTT.

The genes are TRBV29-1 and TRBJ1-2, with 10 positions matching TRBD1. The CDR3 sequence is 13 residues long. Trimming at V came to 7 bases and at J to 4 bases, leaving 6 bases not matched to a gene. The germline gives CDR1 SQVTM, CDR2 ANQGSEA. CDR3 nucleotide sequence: TGCAGCGCTCTACGACAGGGGGCCTATGGCTACACCTTC. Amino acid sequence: CSALRQGAYGYTF. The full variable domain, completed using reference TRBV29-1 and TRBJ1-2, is SAVISQKPSRDICQRGTSLTIQCQVDSQVTMMFWYRQQPGQSLTLIATANQGSEATYESGFVIDKFPISRPNLTFSTLTVSNMSPEDSSIYLCSALRQGAYGYTFGSGTRLTVV.

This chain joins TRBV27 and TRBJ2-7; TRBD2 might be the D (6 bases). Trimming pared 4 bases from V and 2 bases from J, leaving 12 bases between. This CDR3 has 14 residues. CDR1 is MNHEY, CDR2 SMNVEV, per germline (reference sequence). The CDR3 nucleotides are TGTGCCAGCAGTTCCGCAGGGAGGACCTACGAGCAGTACTTC. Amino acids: CASSSAGRTYEQYF.

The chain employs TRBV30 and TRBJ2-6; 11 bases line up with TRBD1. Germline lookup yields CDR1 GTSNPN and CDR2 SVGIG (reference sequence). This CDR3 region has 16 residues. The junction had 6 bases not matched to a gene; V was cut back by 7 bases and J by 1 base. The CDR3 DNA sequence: TGTGCCTCCCTCCGGGACAGGGGGTCTGGGGCCAACGTCCTGACTTTC. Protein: CASLRDRGSGANVLTF.

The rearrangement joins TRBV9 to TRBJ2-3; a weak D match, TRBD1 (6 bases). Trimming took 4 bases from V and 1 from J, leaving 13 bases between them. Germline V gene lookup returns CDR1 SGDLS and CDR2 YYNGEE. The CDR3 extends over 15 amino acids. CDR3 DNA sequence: TGTGCCAGCAGCCGCGCAGGGGCCCGCACAGATACGCAGTATTTT. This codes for CASSRAGARTDTQYF.